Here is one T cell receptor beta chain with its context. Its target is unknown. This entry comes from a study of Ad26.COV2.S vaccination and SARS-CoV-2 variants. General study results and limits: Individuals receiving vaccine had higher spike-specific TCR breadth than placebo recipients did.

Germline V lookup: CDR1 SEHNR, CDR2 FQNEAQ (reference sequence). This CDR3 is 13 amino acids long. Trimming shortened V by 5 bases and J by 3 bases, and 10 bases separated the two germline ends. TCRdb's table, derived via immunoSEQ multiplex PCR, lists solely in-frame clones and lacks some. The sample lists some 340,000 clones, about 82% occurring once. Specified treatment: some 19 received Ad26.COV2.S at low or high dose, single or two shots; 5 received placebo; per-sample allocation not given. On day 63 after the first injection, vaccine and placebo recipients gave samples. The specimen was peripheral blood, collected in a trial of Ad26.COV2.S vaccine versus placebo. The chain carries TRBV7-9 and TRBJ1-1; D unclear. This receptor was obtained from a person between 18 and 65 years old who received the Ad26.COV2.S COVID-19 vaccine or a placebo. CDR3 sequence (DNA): TGTGCCAGCAGCGCTTCGCGGTACACTGAAGCTTTCTTT. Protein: CASSASRYTEAFF.